Shown below are 21 T cell receptor beta chains from a single sample sequenced in a study of breast tumors, draining lymph nodes, adjacent tissues. Samples came from axillary lymph nodes draining the breast cancer. Using its own MiXCR run on the multiplex PCR reads, TCRdb lists one record per CDR3 protein. In the table there are 150,000 to 200,000 distinct CDR3 sequences, about 30% of which are singletons. The sequenced sample was axillary lymph node tissue. Receptors were obtained from a female donor with breast cancer. Some clones in this sample may be carry-over from other donors' samples.

This clonotype was seen ten or more times. V is TRBV10-1 and J is TRBJ2-1; 12 nucleotides align to TRBD2. This CDR3 contains 15 residues. The V segment lost 5 bases and the J segment 9 bases; nucleotides outside the gene matches: 8. Germline V gene data show CDR1 as WNHNN and CDR2 as SYGVQD (reference sequence). This CDR3 is CASSQRLAGDPEQFF. DNA of the CDR3: TGCGCCAGCAGTCAGAGACTAGCGGGGGACCCTGAGCAGTTCTTC.

The sample holds many counts of this clonotype. V and J are TRBV11-2 and TRBJ2-5; 8 nucleotides agree with TRBD2. CDR1 is SGHAT and CDR2 is FQNNGV in the germline V gene. With V trimmed by 6 bases and J by 1 base, 10 bases remained unmatched. The CDR3 runs 16 residues. CDR3 amino acids: CASSYSLAGSQETQYF. The CDR3 nucleotides read TGTGCCAGCAGTTATTCCCTAGCGGGCTCCCAAGAGACCCAGTACTTC.

This chain joins TRBV10-3 and TRBJ1-1; no clear D. V lost 5 bases and J lost 1, with 8 bases in between. This CDR3 comprises 13 residues. CDR1 ENHRY and CDR2 SYGVKD come from the germline V gene. CDR3 sequence reads: CAISLQSNTEAFF. The DNA of the CDR3 is TGTGCCATCAGTCTACAGTCGAACACTGAAGCTTTCTTT.

With respect to this clonotype: The DNA is left out, because the CDR3 cannot be placed on it with certainty; the CDR3 is given as TCRdb lists it. The chain has TRBV20-1 and TRBJ2-5; the D call in the table, TRBD1, was not verified against the DNA. The V gene's germline CDR1 is DFQATT and CDR2 SNEGSKA (reference sequence). Inclusive of both ends, the CDR3 amounts to 20 amino acids. The CDR3 loop reads CSAPQDRAYGYTFGSGTQYF.

This clonotype was picked up a small number of times. This chain uses TRBV9 with TRBJ2-2, with 10 bases aligning to TRBD2. The V gene's germline CDR1 is SGDLS and CDR2 YYNGEE. This CDR3 region has 15 residues. The V and J ends lost 1 base and 7 bases, in that order; junction bases with no gene match: 4. The CDR3: CASSVLAGEGGELFF. CDR3 in DNA: TGTGCCAGCAGCGTACTAGCGGGAGAGGGCGGGGAGCTGTTTTTT. Using reference TRBV9 and TRBJ2-2 for the parts outside the CDR3, the full variable domain is DSGVTQTPKHLITATGQRVTLRCSPRSGDLSVYWYQQSLDQGLQFLIQYYNGEERAKGNILERFSAQQFPDLHSELNLSSLELGDSALYFCASSVLAGEGGELFFGEGSRLTVL.

The sample holds a few counts of this clonotype. With a much larger clone just one base away, this may be a read error. This chain connects TRBV6-5 to TRBJ2-7; 11 bases line up with TRBD2. The V gene's germline CDR1 is MNHEY and CDR2 SVGAGI. This CDR3 has 15 residues. With 4 bases clipped from V and 3 bases from J, the junction kept 5 bases outside the gene matches. This CDR3 is CASSCPSGRNYEQYF. DNA for the CDR3: TGTGCCAGCAGTTGCCCTAGCGGGAGGAACTACGAGCAGTACTTC.

A note on this clonotype: The junction and the germline gene differ at one end; a read error may be behind it. The CDR3 coding sequence is TGTGCCAACAGCTTCCCCACAGCGGCCCCTGAAAACACCATATATTTT. Residues: CANSFPTAAPENTIYF. The V call is TRBV11-2, the J call TRBJ1-3; D gene ambiguous. Germline values: CDR1 SGHAT, CDR2 FQNNGV. The CDR3 is 16 amino acids.

To note about this clonotype: The germline gene is not matched at one end of the junction; a read error may be the cause. The V call is TRBV10-3, the J call TRBJ2-1; 8 bases match TRBD2. The CDR3 has 14 amino acids. Germline loops: CDR1 ENHRY, CDR2 SYGVKD. CDR3 protein: CVTSAGAPYSEQFF. In nucleotides, the CDR3 is TGTGTCACCTCAGCGGGGGCCCCCTACAGTGAGCAGTTCTTC.

This chain links TRBV6-1 with TRBJ2-3; 14 positions agree with TRBD2. With V trimmed by 0 bases and J by 11 bases, 7 bases remained unmatched. The CDR3 totals 16 residues. Germline V gene lookup returns CDR1 MNHNS and CDR2 SASEGT. CDR3 DNA: TGTGCCAGCAGTGAAGCGGGACTAGCGGGAGTTGGGGAGCAGTATTTT. Its protein product is CASSEAGLAGVGEQYF.

The chain recombines TRBV25-1 with TRBJ2-7, with a possible D match to TRBD1 (6 bases). Germline assignment: CDR1 MGHDK and CDR2 SYGVNS. This CDR3 region has 13 residues. The V end lost 3 bases, the J end lost 2 bases, and 8 bases lay between the germline ends. The CDR3 loop reads CASSDRGPYEQYF. The CDR3 region has the DNA TGTGCCAGCAGTGACAGGGGTCCCTACGAGCAGTACTTC.

Ten or more counts support this clonotype. The chain is built from TRBV3-1 and TRBJ2-3, with 10 positions matching TRBD2. V trimming: 4 bases; J trimming: 5 bases; junction bases outside the gene matches: 6. The CDR3 is 15 residues long. Germline V gene lookup returns CDR1 LGHDT and CDR2 YNNKEL (reference sequence). The CDR3 loop is CASSRSGGPGDTQYF. CDR3 DNA: TGTGCCAGCAGCCGTAGCGGGGGGCCTGGAGATACGCAGTATTTT.

This clonotype has a count of ten or more. The chain carries TRBV5-4 and TRBJ1-2, with D tentatively TRBD1 (5 bases). CDR1 and CDR2 (germline): SGHNT, YYREEE (reference sequence). The CDR3 contains 13 residues. Between the trimmed V and J ends, which lost 0 bases and 8 bases, there was a span of 11 bases. Here the CDR3 reads CASSLASAGGYTF. Here the CDR3 DNA reads TGTGCCAGCAGCTTGGCCTCGGCAGGGGGCTACACCTTC.

Notes on this clonotype: Relative to the germline gene, one junction end is altered; a read error may explain this. V usage is TRBV19 and J usage is TRBJ2-2; possible D gene TRBD2, 6 bases. Germline assignment: CDR1 LNHDA and CDR2 SQIVND (reference sequence). CDR3 length: 14 amino acids. The CDR3 here is CASSMAGYTGKLFF. For the CDR3, the DNA is TGCGCCAGTAGTATGGCGGGGTACACCGGGAAGCTGTTTTTT.

This clonotype was found many times. The CDR3 DNA follows: TGTGCCAGCAGTTTAAAACAGGGCTCTCAGCCCCAGCATTTT. This gives the protein CASSLKQGSQPQHF. The chain carries TRBV28 and TRBJ1-5, with D perhaps TRBD1 (6 bases). Germline CDR1 MDHEN, CDR2 SYDVKM. Trimming cost V 2 bases and J 6 bases, with 11 bases left between them. The CDR3 runs 14 residues.

The J gene is TRBJ1-6, the V gene TRBV20-1; a weak D match, TRBD1 (6 bases). V shed 6 bases and J shed 6 bases, with 21 bases lying between them. This CDR3 has 16 amino acids. Per germline, CDR1 DFQATT and CDR2 SNEGSKA (reference sequence). CDR3 bases: TGCAGTGCCAGCAGCCCTATGACAGGAGTTAATTCACCCCTCCACTTT. Its protein product is CSASSPMTGVNSPLHF.

This clonotype has a handful of counts. A much larger clone lies one base from this, so it may be a read error. The chain has TRBV11-2 and TRBJ2-7; no clear D gene. CDR1 and CDR2 (germline): SGHAT, FQNNGV. This CDR3 is 12 amino acids long. Deletions cut 3 bases from V and 9 bases from J, with 12 bases between. The CDR3 sequence: CASSFRSNAQYF. CDR3 DNA: TGTGCCAGCAGCTTCCGAAGCAACGCGCAGTACTTC.

This clonotype was counted at least ten times. The chain is built from TRBV5-1 and TRBJ2-1; D possibly corresponds to TRBD1 (6 bases). V lost 5 bases and J 0 bases, leaving 6 bases between the germline ends. Germline-derived CDR1 and CDR2 are SGHRS and YFSETQ. The CDR3 sequence is 13 residues long. The CDR3 here is CASRTGSYNEQFF. Here the CDR3 DNA reads TGCGCCAGCAGGACAGGCTCCTACAATGAGCAGTTCTTC.

V usage is TRBV9 and J usage is TRBJ2-1; 11 bases fit TRBD2. The CDR3 is made up of 16 amino acids. The junction had 3 bases not matched to a gene; V was cut back by 0 bases and J by 4 bases. Germline V gene data show CDR1 as SGDLS and CDR2 as YYNGEE. This chain's CDR3 is CASSVVASGGYNEQFF. The CDR3 nucleotides are TGTGCCAGCAGCGTAGTGGCTAGCGGGGGGTACAATGAGCAGTTCTTC.

This clonotype was counted many times. J is TRBJ2-7 and V is TRBV2, with a weak D call TRBD2 (7 bases). The CDR3 has 14 amino acids. V lost 8 bases and J lost 5, with 19 bases in between. CDR1 SNHLY and CDR2 FYNNEI come from the germline V gene. The CDR3 nucleotides are TGTGCCAGCCTCGAAGGGGGGGCCAGAGACGAGCAGTACTTC. Its translation: CASLEGGARDEQYF.

This chain connects TRBV18 to TRBJ2-3; D unclear. Trimming cost V 2 bases and J 0 bases, with 12 bases left between them. This CDR3 is 16 amino acids long. Per germline, CDR1 KGHSH and CDR2 LQKENI. The CDR3 DNA is TGTGCCAGCTCACCATCAACTTGGGGTAGCACAGATACGCAGTATTTT. This sequence encodes CASSPSTWGSTDTQYF.

This clonotype was counted at least ten times. The J gene is TRBJ1-3, the V gene TRBV10-3; the match to TRBD1 covers 7 bases. The CDR3 has 12 amino acids. V lost 10 bases, J lost 4 bases, and 4 bases stayed unmatched. Germline assignment: CDR1 ENHRY and CDR2 SYGVKD. The CDR3 nucleotides read TGTGCCAGCGGACAGGAAGGAAACACCATATATTTT. Protein: CASGQEGNTIYF.